Listed below are T cell receptor beta chains from one sample, sequenced in a study of T cells in localized non-small cell lung cancer. Profiling relied on immunoSEQ multiplex PCR, and the TCRdb table lists in-frame clones only, not all of them. The sample records fewer than 50,000 clones, approximately 83% being singletons. The sample in question was PBMCs, obtained before any cancer treatment. The receptor set was obtained from a man aged 35-75 years with stage II lung adenocarcinoma. The CDR3 runs from the conserved cysteine through the conserved F or W. D genes are given only for firm matches. Size is stated for part of the rows, as once, few or many counts, or as a class when the clone is expanded.

d_call clone_size j_call cdr3_length v_call cdr3_nt cdr3_aa
TRBD1 . TRBJ2-7 13 TRBV29-1 TGCAGCGTTGAGGGACAGGGGGCCTACGAGCAGTACTTC CSVEGQGAYEQYF
. . TRBJ2-2 14 TRBV5-1 TGCGCCAGCAGCTTAGGTGGGGACACCGGGGAGCTGTTTTTT CASSLGGDTGELFF
. . TRBJ2-7 15 TRBV2 TGTGCCAGCAGTCTACCACGGACACTCTCCTACGAGCAGTACTTC CASSLPRTLSYEQYF
. . TRBJ1-2 13 TRBV28 TGTGCCAGCAGTCCGGACGGTTTAAGAGGCTACACCTTC CASSPDGLRGYTF
. few TRBJ2-7 12 TRBV29-1 TGCAGCGTTGAGAGTTACCCATACGAGCAGTACTTC CSVESYPYEQYF
. . TRBJ1-1 20 TRBV27 TGTGCCAGCAGTTTTGGAGGGATAGGGGACCGGGGGGCTGGGGGCACTGAAGCTTTCTTT CASSFGGIGDRGAGGTEAFF
. . TRBJ1-4 13 TRBV25-1 TGTGCCAGCAGTCCCCAGGAACGCGAAAAACTGTTTTTT CASSPQEREKLFF
. . TRBJ1-4 14 TRBV7-9 TGTGCCAGCAGCCATCAAGGGTCCAATGAAAAACTGTTTTTT CASSHQGSNEKLFF
. . TRBJ1-5 14 TRBV6-5 TGTGCCAGCACCAGGACAGCGTTCAATCAGCCCCAGCATTTT CASTRTAFNQPQHF
. few TRBJ1-2 14 TRBV5-1 TGCGCCAGCAGCTTGACCGGGACGTTTTATGGCTACACCTTC CASSLTGTFYGYTF
. . TRBJ1-1 11 TRBV6-5 TGTGCCAGCAGTTCCCGGTTAGAAGCTTTCTTT CASSSRLEAFF
TRBD2 . TRBJ2-7 15 TRBV4-2 TGTGCCAGCAGCCAAGCCGCACTAGCGGGAGCAGCGCAGTACTTC CASSQAALAGAAQYF
TRBD2 medium-sized TRBJ2-1 13 TRBV29-1 TGCAGCGTTTCGTCTAGCGGTTACAATGAGCAGTTCTTC CSVSSSGYNEQFF
. . TRBJ2-7 15 TRBV27 TGTGCCAGCAGTTTAGCAGGCAGGGGGGTTTACGAGCAGTACTTC CASSLAGRGVYEQYF
TRBD1 . TRBJ2-7 13 TRBV6-1 TGTGCCAGCAGACAGGGGAGCTCCTACGAGCAGTACTTC CASRQGSSYEQYF
. . TRBJ2-7 15 TRBV7-7 TGTGCTAGCAGCTTAGCGCCTGGCGGAAACTACGAGCAGTACTTC CASSLAPGGNYEQYF
. . TRBJ1-2 16 TRBV28 TGTGCCAGCAGTTTGGGGTGGGCCAGCAAAATGGATGGCTACACCTTC CASSLGWASKMDGYTF
TRBD1 . TRBJ1-2 12 TRBV29-1 TGCAGCGTTGCCGAGGGGGCCTGGGGCTACACCTTC CSVAEGAWGYTF
TRBD2 . TRBJ2-1 16 TRBV29-1 TGCAGCGTTGAAGACCCTAGCGGGAGGGCGGCCAATGAGCAGTTCTTC CSVEDPSGRAANEQFF
TRBD1 . TRBJ1-6 16 TRBV19 TGTGCCAGTAGCACCCCAGGGGGACAGGGTTCTTCACCCCTCCACTTT CASSTPGGQGSSPLHF
. . TRBJ1-2 13 TRBV7-3 TGTGCCAGCAGCCCCTCGGACAACTATGGCTACACCTTC CASSPSDNYGYTF
. . TRBJ2-4 15 TRBV27 TGTGCCAGCAGTCCAATTACTGATGCCAAAAACATTCAGTACTTC CASSPITDAKNIQYF
. . TRBJ1-2 14 TRBV28 TGTGCCAGCAGCCCACTTGTAGAGCTATATGGCTACACCTTC CASSPLVELYGYTF
. . TRBJ2-2 14 TRBV10-3 TGTGCCATCAGACAACAGGACGACACCGGGGAGCTGTTTTTT CAIRQQDDTGELFF
. . TRBJ2-1 15 TRBV6-5 TGTGCCAGCAGACTTAGTGGGACACTCTACAATGAGCAGTTCTTC CASRLSGTLYNEQFF
. . TRBJ2-1 13 TRBV11-3 TGTGCCAGCAGCTTAAAGGGATCCAATGAGCAGTTCTTC CASSLKGSNEQFF
TRBD1 . TRBJ1-2 16 TRBV2 TGTGCCAGCAGCGAGGTCCCGGGACAGGGTTTACGTGGCTACACCTTC CASSEVPGQGLRGYTF
. . TRBJ2-3 15 TRBV5-6 TGTGCCAGCAGCCCCCTGCGCACAAGCACAGATACGCAGTATTTT CASSPLRTSTDTQYF
TRBD2 . TRBJ2-3 15 TRBV11-3 TGTGCCAGCAGCCAATTCGGACTAGCGGGAGATACGCAGTATTTT CASSQFGLAGDTQYF
. few TRBJ2-3 16 TRBV6-5 TGTGCCAGCAGTTACTCGAACAGATATAGCACAGATACGCAGTATTTT CASSYSNRYSTDTQYF
. once TRBJ2-7 13 TRBV15 TGTGCCACCAGCAGAGATCCAGGACGGGAGCAGTACTTC CATSRDPGREQYF
. . TRBJ2-7 16 TRBV7-2 TGTGCCAGCAGCTTAGAGCTAAGGGGTTGGTCCTACGAGCAGTACTTC CASSLELRGWSYEQYF
TRBD1 . TRBJ2-5 15 TRBV7-6 TGTGCCAGCAGCCAGGACAGGGGCAATTTGGAGACCCAGTACTTC CASSQDRGNLETQYF
. . TRBJ1-5 14 TRBV5-8 TGTGCCAGCAGTTCTGACGGCACCAATCAGCCCCAGCATTTT CASSSDGTNQPQHF
. . TRBJ1-5 14 TRBV19 TGTGCCAGTAGTATTAGGGGGTTGGGACAGCCCCAGCATTTT CASSIRGLGQPQHF
TRBD2 . TRBJ2-7 16 TRBV6-5 TGTGCCAGCAGTTACCTACCGACTAGCGGGAGACCCGAGCAGTACTTC CASSYLPTSGRPEQYF
. . TRBJ1-6 13 TRBV18 TGTGCCAGCTCAACGAACGGGAATTCACCCCTCCACTTT CASSTNGNSPLHF
. . TRBJ1-1 14 TRBV4-1 TGCGCCAGCAGCCAAGATATGGGGGTGTCTGAAGCTTTCTTT CASSQDMGVSEAFF
. . TRBJ2-7 12 TRBV28 TGTGCCAGCAGAGAGGGTCCCTACGAGCAGTACTTC CASREGPYEQYF
TRBD1 . TRBJ1-1 14 TRBV9 TGTGCCAGCAGCGAACAGGGGGCGGGAACTGAAGCTTTCTTT CASSEQGAGTEAFF